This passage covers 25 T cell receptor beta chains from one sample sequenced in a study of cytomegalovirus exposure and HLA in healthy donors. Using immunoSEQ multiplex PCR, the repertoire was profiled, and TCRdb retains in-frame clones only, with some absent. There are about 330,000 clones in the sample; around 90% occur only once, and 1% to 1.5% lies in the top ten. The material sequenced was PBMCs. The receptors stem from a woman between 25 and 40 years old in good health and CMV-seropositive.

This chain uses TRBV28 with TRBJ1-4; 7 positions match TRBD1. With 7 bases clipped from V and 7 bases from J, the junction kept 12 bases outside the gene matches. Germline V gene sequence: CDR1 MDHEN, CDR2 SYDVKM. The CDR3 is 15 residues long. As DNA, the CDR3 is TGTGCCAGCACCTTTACCACAGGGGCGGCTGAAAAACTGTTTTTT. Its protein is CASTFTTGAAEKLFF.

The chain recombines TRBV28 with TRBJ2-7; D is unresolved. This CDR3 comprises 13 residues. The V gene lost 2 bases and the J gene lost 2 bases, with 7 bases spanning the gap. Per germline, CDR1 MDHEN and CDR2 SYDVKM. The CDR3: CASSLAPTYEQYF. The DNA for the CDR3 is TGTGCCAGCAGTTTAGCCCCTACCTACGAGCAGTACTTC.

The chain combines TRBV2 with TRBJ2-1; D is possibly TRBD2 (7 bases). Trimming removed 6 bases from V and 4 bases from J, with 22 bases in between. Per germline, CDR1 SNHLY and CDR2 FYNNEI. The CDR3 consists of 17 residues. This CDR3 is CASRDQVAGAGYNEQFF. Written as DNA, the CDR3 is TGTGCCAGCAGGGACCAAGTGGCGGGGGCGGGGTACAATGAGCAGTTCTTC. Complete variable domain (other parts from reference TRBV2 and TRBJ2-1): EPEVTQTPSHQVTQMGQEVILRCVPISNHLYFYWYRQILGQKVEFLVSFYNNEISEKSEIFDDQFSVERPDGSNFTLKIRSTKLEDSAMYFCASRDQVAGAGYNEQFFGPGTRLTVL.

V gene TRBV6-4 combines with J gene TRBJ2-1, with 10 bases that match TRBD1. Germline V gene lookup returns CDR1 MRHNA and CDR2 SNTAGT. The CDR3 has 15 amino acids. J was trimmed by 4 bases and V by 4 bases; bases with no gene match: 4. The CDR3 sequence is CASSGTGGSYNEQFF. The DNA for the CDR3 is TGTGCCAGCAGTGGGACAGGGGGGTCGTACAATGAGCAGTTCTTC.

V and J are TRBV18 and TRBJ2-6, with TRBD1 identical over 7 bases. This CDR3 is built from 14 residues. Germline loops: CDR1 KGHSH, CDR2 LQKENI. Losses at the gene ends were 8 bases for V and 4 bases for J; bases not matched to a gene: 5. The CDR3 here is CASQTGLGANVLTF. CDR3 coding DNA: TGTGCCAGCCAGACAGGGCTCGGGGCCAACGTCCTGACTTTC.

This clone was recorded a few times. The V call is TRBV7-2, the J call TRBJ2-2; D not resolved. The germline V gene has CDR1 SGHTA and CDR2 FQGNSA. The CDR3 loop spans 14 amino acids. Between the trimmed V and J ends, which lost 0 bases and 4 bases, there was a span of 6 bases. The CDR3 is CASSLAVLTGELFF. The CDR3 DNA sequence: TGTGCCAGCAGCTTAGCGGTACTCACCGGGGAGCTGTTTTTT.

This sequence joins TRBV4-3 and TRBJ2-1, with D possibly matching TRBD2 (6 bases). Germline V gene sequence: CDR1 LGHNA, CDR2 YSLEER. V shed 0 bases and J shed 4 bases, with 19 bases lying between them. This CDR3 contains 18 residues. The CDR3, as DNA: TGCGCCAGCAGCCAAGATTGGCTTGGAGGGACGGCGTACAATGAGCAGTTCTTC. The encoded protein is CASSQDWLGGTAYNEQFF.

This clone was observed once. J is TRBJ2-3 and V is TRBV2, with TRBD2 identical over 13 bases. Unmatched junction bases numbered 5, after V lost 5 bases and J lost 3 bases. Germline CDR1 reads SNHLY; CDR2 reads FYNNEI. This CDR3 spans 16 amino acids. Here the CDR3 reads CASSRRLAGGTDTQYF. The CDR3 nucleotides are TGTGCCAGCAGTCGACGACTAGCGGGGGGAACAGATACGCAGTATTTT.

The chain's CDR3 is CASLGRVDGYTF. The CDR3 nucleotides are TGTGCCAGCCTGGGCAGGGTTGATGGCTACACCTTC. This sequence joins TRBV2 and TRBJ1-2; a weak D match, TRBD1 (5 bases). The CDR3 contains 12 residues. Germline V lookup: CDR1 SNHLY, CDR2 FYNNEI. Trimming shortened V by 8 bases and J by 6 bases, and 13 bases separated the two germline ends.

The CDR3 DNA follows: TGTGCCAGCAGTTTGATGGGGGCAGGGGGTTACGAGCAGTACTTC. It codes for CASSLMGAGGYEQYF. V and J are TRBV27 and TRBJ2-7, with 7 bases identical to TRBD1. The CDR3 has 15 residues. With V trimmed by 3 bases and J by 4 bases, 9 bases remained unmatched. In germline, CDR1 is MNHEY, CDR2 SMNVEV (reference sequence).

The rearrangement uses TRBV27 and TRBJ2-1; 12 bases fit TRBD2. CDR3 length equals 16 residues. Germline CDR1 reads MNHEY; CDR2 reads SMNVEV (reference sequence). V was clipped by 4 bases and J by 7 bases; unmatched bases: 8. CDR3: CASSYGLAGMWNEQFF. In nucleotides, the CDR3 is TGTGCCAGCAGTTACGGACTAGCGGGGATGTGGAATGAGCAGTTCTTC.

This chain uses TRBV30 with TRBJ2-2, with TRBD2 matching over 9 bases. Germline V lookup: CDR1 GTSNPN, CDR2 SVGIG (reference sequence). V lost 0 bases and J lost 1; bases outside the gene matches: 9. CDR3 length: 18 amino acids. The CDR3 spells CAWSVLRQTSGNTGELFF. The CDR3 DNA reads TGTGCCTGGAGTGTACTTAGGCAGACTAGCGGGAACACCGGGGAGCTGTTTTTT.

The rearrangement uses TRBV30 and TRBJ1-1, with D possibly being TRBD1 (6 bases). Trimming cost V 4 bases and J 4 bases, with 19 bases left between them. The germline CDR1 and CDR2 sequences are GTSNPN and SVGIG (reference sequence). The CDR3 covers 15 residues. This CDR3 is CAWIGVQGFRTEAFF. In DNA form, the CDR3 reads TGTGCCTGGATTGGGGTACAGGGATTCCGCACTGAAGCTTTCTTT.

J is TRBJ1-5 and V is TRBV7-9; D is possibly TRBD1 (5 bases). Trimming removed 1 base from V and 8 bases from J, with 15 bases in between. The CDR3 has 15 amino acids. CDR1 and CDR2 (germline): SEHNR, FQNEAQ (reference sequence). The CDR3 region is CASSLGGTERKPQHF. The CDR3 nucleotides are TGTGCCAGCAGCTTAGGGGGGACCGAGAGGAAGCCCCAGCATTTT.

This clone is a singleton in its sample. The CDR3 protein is CASSPRSGANVLTF. The CDR3 nucleotides are TGTGCCAGCAGCCCTCGCTCTGGGGCCAACGTCCTGACTTTC. The rearrangement joins TRBV14 to TRBJ2-6, with D unclear. Trimming cost V 4 bases and J 0 bases, with 4 bases left between them. From germline, CDR1 is SGHDN and CDR2 FVKESK. This CDR3 is 14 amino acids long. Based on the CDR3 plus reference TRBV14 and TRBJ2-6, the full variable domain is EAGVTQFPSHSVIEKGQTVTLRCDPISGHDNLYWYRRVMGKEIKFLLHFVKESKQDESGMPNNRFLAERTGGTYSTLKVQPAELEDSGVYFCASSPRSGANVLTFGAGSRLTVL.

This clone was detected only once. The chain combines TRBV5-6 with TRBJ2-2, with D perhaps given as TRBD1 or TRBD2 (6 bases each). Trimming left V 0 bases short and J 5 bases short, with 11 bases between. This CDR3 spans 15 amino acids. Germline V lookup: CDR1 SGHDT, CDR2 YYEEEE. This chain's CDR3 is CASSLDREETGELFF. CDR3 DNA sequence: TGTGCCAGCAGCTTGGACAGGGAGGAAACCGGGGAGCTGTTTTTT.

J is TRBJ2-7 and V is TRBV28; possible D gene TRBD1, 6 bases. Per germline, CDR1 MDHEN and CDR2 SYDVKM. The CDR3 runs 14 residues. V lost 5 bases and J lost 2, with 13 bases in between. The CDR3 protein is CASSPGHVAYEQYF. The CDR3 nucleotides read TGTGCCAGCAGTCCGGGACATGTAGCCTACGAGCAGTACTTC.

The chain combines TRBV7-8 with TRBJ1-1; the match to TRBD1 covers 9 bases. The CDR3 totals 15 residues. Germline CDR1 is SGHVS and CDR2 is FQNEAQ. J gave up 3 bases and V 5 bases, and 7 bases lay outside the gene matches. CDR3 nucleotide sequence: TGTGCCAGCAGCACCCTGGGACAGGGAGACACTGAAGCTTTCTTT. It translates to CASSTLGQGDTEAFF.

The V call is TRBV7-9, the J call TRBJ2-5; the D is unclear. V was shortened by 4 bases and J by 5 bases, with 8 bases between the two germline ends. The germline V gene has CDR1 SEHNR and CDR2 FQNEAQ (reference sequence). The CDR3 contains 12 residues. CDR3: CASSSDGETQYF. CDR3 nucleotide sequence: TGTGCCAGCAGCTCAGATGGGGAGACCCAGTACTTC.

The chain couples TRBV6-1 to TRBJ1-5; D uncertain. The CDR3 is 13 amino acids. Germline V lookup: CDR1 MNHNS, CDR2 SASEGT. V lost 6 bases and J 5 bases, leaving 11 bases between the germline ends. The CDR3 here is CASRVEAYQPQHF. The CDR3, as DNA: TGTGCCAGCAGGGTAGAGGCGTATCAGCCCCAGCATTTT.

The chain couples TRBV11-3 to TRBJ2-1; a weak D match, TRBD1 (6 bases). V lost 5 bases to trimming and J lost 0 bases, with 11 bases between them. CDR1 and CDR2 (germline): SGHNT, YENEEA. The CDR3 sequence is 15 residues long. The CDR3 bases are TGTGCCAGCAGCGCCGGGACACGCTCCTACAATGAGCAGTTCTTC. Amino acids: CASSAGTRSYNEQFF.

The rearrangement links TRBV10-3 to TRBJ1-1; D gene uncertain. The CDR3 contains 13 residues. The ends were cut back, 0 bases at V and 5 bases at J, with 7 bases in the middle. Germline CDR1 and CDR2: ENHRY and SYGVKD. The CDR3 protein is CAISESAGTEAFF. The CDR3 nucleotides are TGTGCCATCAGTGAGTCGGCGGGGACTGAAGCTTTCTTT.

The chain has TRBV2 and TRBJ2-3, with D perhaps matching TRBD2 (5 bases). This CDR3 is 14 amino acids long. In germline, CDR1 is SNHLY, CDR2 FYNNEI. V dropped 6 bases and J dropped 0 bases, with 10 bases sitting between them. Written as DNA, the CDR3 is TGTGCCAGCAGGACACTAGGTAGCACAGATACGCAGTATTTT. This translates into CASRTLGSTDTQYF.

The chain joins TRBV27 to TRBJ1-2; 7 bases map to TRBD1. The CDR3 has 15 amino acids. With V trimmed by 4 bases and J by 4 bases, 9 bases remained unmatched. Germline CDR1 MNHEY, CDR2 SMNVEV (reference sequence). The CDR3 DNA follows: TGTGCCAGCAGTTCCTCACAGGGGCGCTTCTATGGCTACACCTTC. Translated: CASSSSQGRFYGYTF.

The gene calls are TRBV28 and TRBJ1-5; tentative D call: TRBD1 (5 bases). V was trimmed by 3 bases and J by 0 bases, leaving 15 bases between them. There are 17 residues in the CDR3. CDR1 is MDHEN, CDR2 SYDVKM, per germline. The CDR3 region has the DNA TGTGCCAGCAGTTTTGTTGGGGGGTACTATAGCAATCAGCCCCAGCATTTT. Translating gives CASSFVGGYYSNQPQHF.